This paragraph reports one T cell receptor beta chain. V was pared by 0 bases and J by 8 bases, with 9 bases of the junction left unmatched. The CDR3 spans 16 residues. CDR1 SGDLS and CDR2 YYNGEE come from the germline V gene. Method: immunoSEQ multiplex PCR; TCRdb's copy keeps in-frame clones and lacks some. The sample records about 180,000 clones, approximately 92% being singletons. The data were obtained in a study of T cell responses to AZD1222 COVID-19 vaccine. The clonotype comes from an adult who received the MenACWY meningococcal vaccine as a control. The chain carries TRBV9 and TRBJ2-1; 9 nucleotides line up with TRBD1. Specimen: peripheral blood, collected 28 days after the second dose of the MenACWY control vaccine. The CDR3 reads CASSVVGGQGLDEQFF. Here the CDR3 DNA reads TGTGCCAGCAGCGTAGTAGGGGGACAGGGCTTGGATGAGCAGTTCTTC. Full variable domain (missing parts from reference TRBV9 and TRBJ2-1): DSGVTQTPKHLITATGQRVTLRCSPRSGDLSVYWYQQSLDQGLQFLIQYYNGEERAKGNILERFSAQQFPDLHSELNLSSLELGDSALYFCASSVVGGQGLDEQFFGPGTRLTVL.